This T cell receptor (beta chain) derives from a study of glioma-infiltrating T cells. The germline V gene encodes CDR1 MNHNY and CDR2 SVGAGI (reference sequence). Including both end residues, the CDR3 is 14 amino acids long. Using RNA template, CDR3s of TCR alpha and beta were amplified with iRepertoire arm-PCR. TCRdb re-called the multiplex PCR reads through MiXCR, storing one row per CDR3 protein. The table includes approximately 190,000 distinct CDR3 sequences, more than 30% detected once. This clonotype was seen only once. No conserved phenylalanine or tryptophan is present at the end of the CDR3, so a read error is the likely explanation. The limits of the CDR3 on the DNA are not certain, so only TCRdb's listed CDR3 is given.

This clonotype was obtained from a human donor with low-grade glioma or glioblastoma, undergoing nonglioma brain surgery, or in good health (not recorded which). The chain carries TRBV6-6 and TRBJ2-7. Sequencing was performed on glioma tissue, nonneoplastic brain tissue, or PBMCs (not recorded which). The CDR3 reads CASRDGYLSYEKYL.